The present T cell receptor (beta chain) was sequenced within a study of T cell responses to AZD1222 COVID-19 vaccine. V gave up 11 bases and J gave up 4 bases; unmatched junction bases: 6. Germline values: CDR1 KGHDR, CDR2 SFDVKD. The CDR3 contains 12 residues. Profiling relied on immunoSEQ multiplex PCR, and the TCRdb table lists in-frame clones only, not all of them. This sample yields around 75,000 clones, of which 70% to 90% are seen a single time; roughly 10% belongs to the top ten. This TCR derives from an adult who received the MenACWY meningococcal vaccine as a control. This sequence joins TRBV24-1 and TRBJ1-2; 7 bases match TRBD1. Sequencing was performed on peripheral blood, taken 28 days after the second dose of the MenACWY control vaccine. The CDR3 spells CAIKGTVYGYTF. The DNA of the CDR3 is TGTGCCATAAAGGGGACAGTCTATGGCTACACCTTC.